This T cell receptor (beta chain) is drawn from a study of blood T cell repertoires in COVID-19. Study as a whole: Spain, Italy and the United States supplied samples that represented acute and convalescent COVID-19. In each case, the material was cDNA or gDNA derived from T cells, B-cell-depleted T cells, or PBMCs.

Authors' data handling: Researchers report that nucleated cell counts were estimated from reference gene primer amplification. Sequenced by immunoSEQ multiplex PCR; TCRdb stores in-frame clones only, minus some. V and J calls and clone size are as listed in that table; D and trimming were resolved from the DNA. Altogether around 100,000 clones are present, about 87% being singletons, with the ten largest covering less than 20%. V lost 4 bases and J lost 0; bases outside the gene matches: 7. CDR3 length: 16 residues. The germline CDR1 and CDR2 sequences are KGHDR and SFDVKD. This clonotype originated in a human donor in a cohort sampled during active COVID-19. The chain is built from TRBV24-1 and TRBJ1-1, with 7 bases fitting TRBD1. The sample consisted of peripheral blood. As DNA, the CDR3 is TGTGCCACCAGTGACTACAGGGGCCCGATGAACACTGAAGCTTTCTTT. Its translation: CATSDYRGPMNTEAFF.